This T cell receptor (beta chain) was profiled in a study of blood T cell repertoires in COVID-19. Across the whole study: The study drew acute and convalescent COVID-19 samples from the United States, Italy and Spain.

TCRdb's copy holds only in-frame clones and misses some; the assay was immunoSEQ multiplex PCR. The data show some 250,000 clones, around 83% seen once. The CDR3 has 12 amino acids. V lost 2 bases and J lost 4, with 3 bases in between. Germline assignment: CDR1 SGHVS and CDR2 FQNEAQ. Of note for this clone: Within the sample, other DNA sequences also encode this same CDR3.

This TCR was sampled from a man younger than 40 who had recovered from COVID-19. The sequenced sample consisted of peripheral blood. The V call is TRBV7-8, the J call TRBJ1-3; D call uncertain. CDR3 in amino acids: CASSLSGNTIYF. For the CDR3, the DNA is TGTGCCAGCAGCTTATCGGGAAACACCATATATTTT.